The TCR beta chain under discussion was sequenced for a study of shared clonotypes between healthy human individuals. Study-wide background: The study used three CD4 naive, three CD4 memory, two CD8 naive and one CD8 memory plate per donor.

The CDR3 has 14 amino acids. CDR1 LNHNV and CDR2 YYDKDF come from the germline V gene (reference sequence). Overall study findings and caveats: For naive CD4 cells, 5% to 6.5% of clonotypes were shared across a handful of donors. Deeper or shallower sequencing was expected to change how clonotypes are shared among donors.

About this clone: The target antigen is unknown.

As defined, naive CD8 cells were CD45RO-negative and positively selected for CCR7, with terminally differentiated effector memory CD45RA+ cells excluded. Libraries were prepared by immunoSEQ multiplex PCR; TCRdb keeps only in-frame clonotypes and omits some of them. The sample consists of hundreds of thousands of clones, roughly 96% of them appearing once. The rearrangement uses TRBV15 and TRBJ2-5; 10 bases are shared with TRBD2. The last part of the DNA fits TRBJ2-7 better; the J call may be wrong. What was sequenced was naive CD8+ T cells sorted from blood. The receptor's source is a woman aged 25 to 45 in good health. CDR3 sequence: CATSVLAGSYEQYF. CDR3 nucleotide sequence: TGTGCCACCAGCGTACTAGCGGGGTCCTACGAGCAGTACTTC.